One T cell receptor beta chain is described in this entry. The record originates from a study of T-cell reconstitution after alpha-beta-depleted transplantation in children. The authors prepared the TCRbeta library with unique molecular identifiers. One entry per CDR3 protein, called by TCRdb with MiXCR from the PCR reads. The table includes about 360,000 distinct CDR3 sequences, 13% detected once. The CDR3 length is 16 residues. CDR1 is MNHEY, CDR2 SVGAGI, per germline. V lost 4 bases and J 4 bases, leaving 17 bases between the germline ends. This TCR came from a human donor who donated a stem cell graft to a child with Fanconi anemia. This chain links TRBV6-5 with TRBJ2-1; D is undetermined. Sequenced here: PBMCs, sampled from the stem cell graft. CDR3 nucleotide sequence: TGTGCCAGCAGTTCTTTCATTGGACGAATTTACAATGAGCAGTTCTTC. This encodes CASSSFIGRIYNEQFF.